This T cell receptor beta chain is from a study of blood T cell repertoires in COVID-19. Across the whole study: Italy, Spain and the United States were the sources of the convalescent and acute COVID-19 samples. The cDNA or gDNA used as material had been derived from T cells, B-cell-depleted T cells, or PBMCs.

The authors' processing: Reference gene primer amplification in the assay estimated nucleated cell counts. Data came from immunoSEQ multiplex PCR; TCRdb stores just in-frame clones and leaves some out. The D gene and trimming were derived from the DNA, and the V and J assignments and clone size from that table. The sample has 110,000 to 150,000 clones, around nine tenths seen once. Trimming pared 5 bases from V and 5 bases from J, leaving 15 bases between. CDR1 and CDR2 from the germline V gene are MNHEY and SVGEGT. The CDR3 contains 14 residues. This receptor was identified in a man in his sixties with active or convalescent COVID-19. Sequencing was done on a sample of peripheral blood. The chain links TRBV6-2 or TRBV6-3 to TRBJ2-5; D is possibly TRBD2 (6 bases). The CDR3 nucleotides are TGTGCCAGCAGTACCCACCTAGCGTCGGAGACCCAGTACTTC. It codes for CASSTHLASETQYF.